These T cell receptor beta chains were read from a single sample in a study of blood T cell repertoires in COVID-19. Measured with immunoSEQ multiplex PCR; TCRdb has only the in-frame clones, and not every one. Among almost 400,000 clones, 89% were seen once, and the ten largest hold 1.7%. The sequencing input was PBMCs or T cells enriched from blood (not recorded which). Receptors originate from a woman younger than 45 who had recovered from COVID-19. Both conserved end residues are part of each CDR3. A D gene is named only where the DNA matches it firmly. Expanded clones get a size class; other rows say once, few or many, or leave the size out.

clone size	CDR3 length	D gene	V gene	J gene	CDR3 protein	CDR3 DNA
once	15	-	TRBV24-1	TRBJ2-5	CATAGGPLAGETQYF	TGTGCCACCGCCGGCGGGCCCCTGGCGGGCGAGACCCAGTACTTC
-	14	-	TRBV5-5	TRBJ1-6	CASSLGSQISPLHF	TGTGCCAGCAGCTTGGGATCGCAGATTTCACCCCTCCACTTT
-	15	-	TRBV5-1	TRBJ2-5	CASAASGSFKETQYF	TGCGCCAGCGCCGCCTCGGGGTCATTCAAAGAGACCCAGTACTTC
-	17	TRBD1	TRBV6-1	TRBJ2-5	CASSETPGQVQLETQYF	TGTGCCAGCAGTGAAACCCCGGGACAGGTCCAACTTGAGACCCAGTACTTC
-	17	-	TRBV11-2	TRBJ2-2	CASSLRRQASQNRELFF	TGTGCCAGCAGCTTAAGAAGACAGGCGAGCCAAAACCGGGAGCTGTTTTTT
once	16	TRBD1	TRBV2	TRBJ2-6	CASIGTGGTGANVLTF	TGTGCCAGTATCGGGACAGGGGGGACTGGGGCCAACGTCCTGACTTTC
-	13	-	TRBV7-9	TRBJ2-5	CASSRPGLETQYF	TGTGCCAGCAGCCGACCGGGACTAGAGACCCAGTACTTC
-	18	TRBD1	TRBV4-1	TRBJ1-1	CASSQILDRGLENTEAFF	TGCGCCAGCAGCCAAATCTTGGACAGGGGGCTGGAGAACACTGAAGCTTTCTTT
-	14	-	TRBV6-5	TRBJ2-7	CASSLQGTTYEQYF	TGTGCCAGCAGTCTTCAGGGGACCACCTACGAGCAGTACTTC
-	15	-	TRBV23-1	TRBJ2-2	CASSWKKGDTGELFF	TGCGCCAGCAGTTGGAAGAAAGGGGACACCGGGGAGCTGTTTTTT
-	12	-	TRBV12-5	TRBJ1-1	CASGREVDKAFF	TGTGCTAGTGGGCGTGAGGTGGATAAAGCTTTCTTT
-	15	TRBD2	TRBV18	TRBJ2-1	CASSAGTSANNEQFF	TGTGCCAGCTCAGCCGGGACTAGCGCCAACAATGAGCAGTTCTTC
-	16	TRBD1	TRBV18	TRBJ1-5	CASSLGQGRTNQPQHF	TGTGCCAGCTCACTGGGACAGGGGCGTACCAATCAGCCCCAGCATTTT
-	16	-	TRBV7-2	TRBJ1-5	CASSLGGAGSNQPQHF	TGTGCCAGCAGCTTAGGGGGAGCCGGTAGCAATCAGCCCCAGCATTTT
few	16	TRBD1	TRBV5-1	TRBJ2-7	CASSFRGRDRDYEQYF	TGCGCCAGCAGCTTTAGGGGCCGGGACAGGGACTACGAGCAGTACTTC
-	14	-	TRBV7-3	TRBJ2-2	CASSPTRNTGELFF	TGTGCCAGCAGCCCGACTAGGAACACCGGGGAGCTGTTTTTT
-	14	TRBD2	TRBV14	TRBJ2-7	CASSWEGYTYEQYF	TGTGCCAGCAGCTGGGAGGGGTACACCTACGAGCAGTACTTC
-	12	-	TRBV30	TRBJ2-1	CAWTGNYNEQFF	TGTGCCTGGACCGGGAACTACAATGAGCAGTTCTTC